These 8 T cell receptor beta chains came from one sample sequenced in a study of T cells after yellow fever vaccination. TCRdb re-analysed the 5' RACE reads in MiXCR, keeping a single row per CDR3 protein. The sample includes 150,000 to 200,000 distinct CDR3 sequences, 5.5% to 7.5% of them seen just once. The source material was CD4+ T cells sorted from PBMCs, sampled 5 days after the first yellow fever vaccination. These receptors originate from a man between 18 and 35 years old who received the YFV17D yellow fever vaccine.

This clonotype was seen a handful of times. V gene TRBV20-1 combines with J gene TRBJ1-6, with D possibly being TRBD1 (6 bases). Germline loops: CDR1 DFQATT, CDR2 SNEGSKA (reference sequence). The V end was cut by 5 bases, the J end by 7 bases, with 12 bases between. There are 13 residues in the CDR3. For the CDR3, the DNA is TGCAGTGCTGGGGAGGGGGGAAATTCACCCCTCCACTTT. The encoded protein is CSAGEGGNSPLHF.

Many counts were recorded for this clonotype. The CDR3 reads CASSQEGTELETQYF. The CDR3, as DNA: TGCGCCAGCAGCCAAGAAGGGACAGAGCTAGAGACCCAGTACTTC. The chain joins TRBV4-3 to TRBJ2-5, with 7 bases matching TRBD1. The CDR3 runs to 15 residues. V shed 0 bases, J shed 4 bases, and the junction held 5 bases outside the gene matches. Germline lookup yields CDR1 LGHNA and CDR2 YSLEER.

This chain connects TRBV7-3 to TRBJ2-3; 14 bases agree with TRBD2. The CDR3 has 16 residues. Germline V gives CDR1 SGHTA, CDR2 FQGTGA. V trimming: 5 bases; J trimming: 3 bases; junction bases outside the gene matches: 4. The CDR3 spells CASSVRTSGGTDTQYF. CDR3 DNA sequence: TGTGCCAGCAGCGTACGGACTAGCGGGGGGACAGATACGCAGTATTTT.

The chain combines TRBV5-1 with TRBJ2-3; 7 nucleotides align to TRBD1. The CDR3 totals 16 residues. Germline V gives CDR1 SGHRS, CDR2 YFSETQ. The ends lost 2 bases at V and 1 base at J; junction bases unmatched: 7. DNA for the CDR3: TGCGCCAGCAGCTTATTAACAGGGGTCGGCACAGATACGCAGTATTTT. It encodes CASSLLTGVGTDTQYF.

In its sample, this clonotype was seen a few times. The V and J genes are TRBV5-4 and TRBJ2-1; D is unresolved. Germline V CDR1 and CDR2: SGHNT, YYREEE (reference sequence). With 5 bases removed from V and 5 bases from J, the gap between germline ends came to 14 bases. This CDR3 spans 14 amino acids. The CDR3 coding sequence is TGTGCCAGCAGATTAGATGCGACCGACAATGAGCAGTTCTTC. It codes for CASRLDATDNEQFF. The complete variable domain, with remaining parts taken from reference TRBV5-4 and TRBJ2-1, reads ETGVTQSPTHLIKTRGQQVTLRCSSQSGHNTVSWYQQALGQGPQFIFQYYREEENGRGNFPPRFSGLQFPNYSSELNVNALELDDSALYLCASRLDATDNEQFFGPGTRLTVL.

The table lists this clonotype with many counts. The chain joins TRBV7-2 to TRBJ2-7; perhaps TRBD1 as D (5 bases). The CDR3 runs to 13 residues. Germline V gene lookup returns CDR1 SGHTA and CDR2 FQGNSA. The V gene lost 4 bases and the J gene lost 0 bases, with 7 bases spanning the gap. CDR3 sequence reads: CASSYDSSYEQYF. CDR3 DNA: TGTGCCAGCAGCTACGACAGCTCCTACGAGCAGTACTTC.

This clonotype was found many times. The CDR3 DNA is TGTGCCACCAGGGACCTTGCAGATACGCAGTATTTT. Encoded protein: CATRDLADTQYF. The V and J genes are TRBV24-1 and TRBJ2-3; no reliable D call. The germline gives CDR1 KGHDR, CDR2 SFDVKD. The CDR3 has 12 residues. The ends were cut back, 7 bases at V and 4 bases at J, with 8 bases in the middle.

This clonotype was observed many times. V is TRBV7-2 and J is TRBJ2-1; D unclear. The germline gives CDR1 SGHTA, CDR2 FQGNSA. The CDR3 runs 16 residues. V lost 2 bases, J lost 3 bases, and 14 bases lay in between. The CDR3 DNA is TGTGCCAGCAGCTTATTTGGTAGGCTCTACTACAATGAGCAGTTCTTC. Its translation: CASSLFGRLYYNEQFF.